Sequencing of this T cell receptor beta chain was carried out in a study of blood T cell repertoires in COVID-19. About the study: Samples of COVID-19 (acute and convalescent) were obtained from the United States, Italy and Spain. T cells, B-cell-depleted T cells, or PBMCs supplied cDNA or gDNA.

Libraries were prepared by immunoSEQ multiplex PCR; TCRdb keeps only in-frame clonotypes and omits some of them. The table records 180,000 or so clones, around 80% of them present only once. V was clipped by 3 bases and J by 7 bases, with 22 bases between them. CDR1 and CDR2 from the germline V gene are MGHRA and YSYEKL. The CDR3 covers 17 residues. The clonotype originates from a woman aged 55-75 years who had recovered from COVID-19. Sequencing was performed on PBMCs or T cells enriched from blood (not recorded which). The J gene is TRBJ2-1, the V gene TRBV4-1; a possible D gene is TRBD2 (5 bases). The CDR3 nucleotides are TGCGCCAGCAGCCAGCCCAACGGGCGGGCCGGAGAAAATGAGCAGTTCTTC. Translation gives CASSQPNGRAGENEQFF.